One sample yielded the 8 T cell receptor beta chains listed below, sequenced in a study of blood T cell repertoires in COVID-19. Profiled with immunoSEQ multiplex PCR; TCRdb holds only in-frame clones, not every one. The sample yields over 75,000 clones, around four fifths seen once. Material for sequencing was peripheral blood. These receptors were taken from a human donor in a cohort sampled during active COVID-19.

This chain links TRBV28 with TRBJ2-7, with D possibly being TRBD1 (6 bases). Germline CDR1 MDHEN, CDR2 SYDVKM. The CDR3 totals 12 residues. Trimming left V 7 bases short and J 9 bases short, with 16 bases between. CDR3 in amino acids: CASTKQGLVQYF. The DNA for the CDR3 is TGTGCCAGCACCAAACAGGGTTTGGTGCAGTACTTC.

The chain carries TRBV9 and TRBJ2-7; 10 bases are shared with TRBD2. CDR1 is SGDLS, CDR2 YYNGEE, per germline. The CDR3 sequence is 15 residues long. The J segment lost 3 bases and the V segment lost 0 bases, leaving 3 bases of the junction unmatched. CDR3 sequence: CASSVAASGGYEQYF. The CDR3 DNA is TGTGCCAGCAGCGTAGCTGCTAGCGGGGGCTACGAGCAGTACTTC. The variable domain in full, completed from reference TRBV9 and TRBJ2-7, reads DSGVTQTPKHLITATGQRVTLRCSPRSGDLSVYWYQQSLDQGLQFLIQYYNGEERAKGNILERFSAQQFPDLHSELNLSSLELGDSALYFCASSVAASGGYEQYFGPGTRLTVT.

This chain links TRBV5-6 with TRBJ2-7, with a possible D match to TRBD2 (7 bases). The V gene's germline CDR1 is SGHDT and CDR2 YYEEEE. V was clipped by 3 bases and J by 2 bases, with 18 bases between them. The CDR3 spans 16 residues. CDR3: CASSSGWGGNTYEQYF. The CDR3, as DNA: TGTGCCAGCAGCTCGGGGTGGGGGGGCAATACCTACGAGCAGTACTTC.

This chain uses TRBV2 with TRBJ2-7; 7 bases fit TRBD1. Germline V lookup: CDR1 SNHLY, CDR2 FYNNEI. CDR3 length: 15 amino acids. V lost 3 bases and J lost 7; bases outside the gene matches: 12. In DNA, the CDR3 is TGTGCCAGCAGTGAGGGACAGCCGACCTTAGGTGAGCAGTACTTC. It yields the protein CASSEGQPTLGEQYF.

The chain uses TRBV6-1 and TRBJ2-2; D perhaps matches TRBD1 (7 bases). CDR3 length equals 16 residues. Between the trimmed V and J ends, which lost 4 bases and 0 bases, there was a span of 12 bases. The germline V gene has CDR1 MNHNS and CDR2 SASEGT. CDR3 protein: CASSAGGKPNTGELFF. Written as DNA, the CDR3 is TGTGCCAGCAGTGCAGGGGGGAAACCGAACACCGGGGAGCTGTTTTTT.

CDR3 amino acids: CSASLQGSTDTQYF. CDR3 coding DNA: TGCAGTGCTAGTTTACAGGGAAGCACAGATACGCAGTATTTT. The chain recombines TRBV20-1 with TRBJ2-3, with D perhaps matching TRBD1 (6 bases). Trimming pared 3 bases from V and 0 bases from J, leaving 10 bases between. The V gene's germline CDR1 is DFQATT and CDR2 SNEGSKA (reference sequence). This CDR3 is 14 amino acids long.

The rearrangement uses TRBV6-2 or TRBV6-3 and TRBJ2-7; 8 bases agree with TRBD2. Germline V gives CDR1 MNHEY, CDR2 SVGEGT. The V and J ends lost 5 bases and 4 bases, in that order; junction bases with no gene match: 10. CDR3 length: 15 residues. DNA for the CDR3: TGTGCCAGCAGTGTCCAAGGGACTAGGGGATACGAGCAGTACTTC. The encoded protein is CASSVQGTRGYEQYF.

This rearrangement joins TRBV7-2 to TRBJ1-6, with 7 bases identical to TRBD1. Germline assignment: CDR1 SGHTA and CDR2 FQGNSA. This CDR3 region has 16 residues. Germline trimming cut 3 bases from V and 8 bases from J; bases unmatched to any gene: 10. The CDR3 spells CASSFRQVQGDSPLHF. DNA of the CDR3: TGTGCCAGCAGCTTCAGACAGGTCCAGGGGGATTCACCCCTCCACTTT.